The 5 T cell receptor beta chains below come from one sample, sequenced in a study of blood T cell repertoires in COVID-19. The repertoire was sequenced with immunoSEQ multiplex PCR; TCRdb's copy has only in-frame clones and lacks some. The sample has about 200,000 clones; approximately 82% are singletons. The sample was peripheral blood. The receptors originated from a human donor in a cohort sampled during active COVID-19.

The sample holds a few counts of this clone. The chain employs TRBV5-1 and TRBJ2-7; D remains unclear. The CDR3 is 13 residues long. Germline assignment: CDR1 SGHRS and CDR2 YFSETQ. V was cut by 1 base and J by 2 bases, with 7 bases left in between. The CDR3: CASSLQQPYEQYF. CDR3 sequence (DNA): TGCGCCAGCAGCTTGCAACAGCCCTACGAGCAGTACTTC.

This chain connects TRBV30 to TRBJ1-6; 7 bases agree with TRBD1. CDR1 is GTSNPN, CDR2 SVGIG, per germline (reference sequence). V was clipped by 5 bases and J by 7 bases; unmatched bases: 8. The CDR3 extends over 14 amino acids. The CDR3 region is CAWGVDRDNSPLHF. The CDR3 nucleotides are TGTGCCTGGGGGGTTGACAGGGACAATTCACCCCTCCACTTT.

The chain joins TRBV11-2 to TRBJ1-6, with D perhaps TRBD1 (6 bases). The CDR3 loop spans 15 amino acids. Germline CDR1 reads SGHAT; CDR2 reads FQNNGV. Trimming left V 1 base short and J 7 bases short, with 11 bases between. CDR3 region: CASSLVHRENSPLHF. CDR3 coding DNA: TGTGCCAGCAGCTTAGTCCACAGGGAAAATTCACCCCTCCACTTT.

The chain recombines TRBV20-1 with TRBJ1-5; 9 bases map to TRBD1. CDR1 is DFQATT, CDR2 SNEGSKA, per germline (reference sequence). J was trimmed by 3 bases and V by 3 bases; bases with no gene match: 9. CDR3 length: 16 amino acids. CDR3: CSASDTGGTNNQPQHF. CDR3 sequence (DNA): TGCAGTGCTAGTGATACAGGGGGCACGAACAATCAGCCCCAGCATTTT.

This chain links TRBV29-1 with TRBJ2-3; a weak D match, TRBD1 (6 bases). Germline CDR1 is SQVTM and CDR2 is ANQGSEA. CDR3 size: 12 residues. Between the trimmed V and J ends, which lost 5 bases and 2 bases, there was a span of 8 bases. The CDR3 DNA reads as TGCAGCGTTACAGGGCCCACAGATACGCAGTATTTT. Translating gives CSVTGPTDTQYF.